A selection of T cell receptor beta chains follows, all from one sample in a study of T cell responses to AZD1222 COVID-19 vaccine. Repertoires were generated with immunoSEQ multiplex PCR, while TCRdb's copy carries only in-frame clones and drops some. Of nearly 110,000 clones listed, roughly 91% are singletons. Material: peripheral blood, obtained 28 days after the second AZD1222 dose. The receptors here all came from an adult who received the AZD1222 COVID-19 vaccine. Each CDR3 is given with its conserved first and last residue. The D gene is left open where the match is weak. Where a row states a size, it is once, few, many or the class of an expanded clone; other rows omit it.

d_gene | abundance | j_gene | len | v_gene | CDR3aa | CDR3nt
TRBD1 | - | TRBJ1-2 | 17 | TRBV15 | CATSGQSDRGDIYGYTF | TGTGCCACCAGCGGCCAGTCCGACAGGGGGGATATCTATGGCTACACCTTC
- | - | TRBJ2-3 | 15 | TRBV18 | CASSPNDPKADTQYF | TGTGCCAGCTCACCAAATGACCCGAAGGCAGATACGCAGTATTTT
TRBD1 | - | TRBJ1-4 | 14 | TRBV24-1 | CATSDPNRGEKLFF | TGTGCCACCAGTGACCCAAACAGGGGTGAAAAACTGTTTTTT
- | - | TRBJ1-3 | 14 | TRBV11-2 | CASTRGGEGNTIYF | TGTGCCAGCACCCGGGGGGGTGAGGGAAACACCATATATTTT
- | - | TRBJ2-7 | 14 | TRBV27 | CASSSMEGAYEQYF | TGTGCCAGCAGTTCAATGGAGGGGGCTTACGAGCAGTACTTC
- | few | TRBJ1-1 | 13 | TRBV5-4 | CASSSTRGTEAFF | TGTGCCAGCAGCTCCACCAGGGGCACTGAAGCTTTCTTT
- | - | TRBJ1-2 | 12 | TRBV11-2 | CASSFAGRGYTF | TGTGCCAGCAGCTTCGCCGGCCGGGGCTACACCTTC
- | - | TRBJ2-7 | 14 | TRBV7-9 | CASSLTGTWDEQYF | TGTGCCAGCAGCTTGACGGGCACTTGGGACGAGCAGTACTTC
- | - | TRBJ2-4 | 15 | TRBV6-2/TRBV6-3 | CASSFRGLAKNIQYF | TGTGCCAGCAGTTTCAGGGGACTAGCCAAAAACATTCAGTACTTC
TRBD1 | few | TRBJ1-2 | 14 | TRBV7-2 | CASSLSTGGYGYTF | TGTGCCAGCAGCTTATCTACAGGGGGCTATGGCTACACCTTC
TRBD2 | - | TRBJ2-4 | 16 | TRBV3-1/TRBV3-2 | CASRQAGGRAKNIQYF | TGTGCCAGCAGACAAGCGGGGGGGCGTGCCAAAAACATTCAGTACTTC
- | - | TRBJ1-5 | 15 | TRBV2 | CASSDGVLSNQPQHF | TGTGCCAGCAGTGATGGGGTGTTAAGCAATCAGCCCCAGCATTTT
- | - | TRBJ1-2 | 14 | TRBV5-5 | CASSPQGRPYGYTF | TGTGCCAGCAGCCCACAGGGAAGGCCCTATGGCTACACCTTC
TRBD1 | once | TRBJ1-5 | 17 | TRBV19 | CASTRGQGQWLNQPQHF | TGTGCCAGTACCCGAGGACAGGGACAATGGCTAAATCAGCCCCAGCATTTT
- | - | TRBJ1-1 | 14 | TRBV5-1 | CASSLDRSYTEAFF | TGCGCCAGCAGCTTGGACCGGAGTTACACTGAAGCTTTCTTT
- | - | TRBJ2-7 | 15 | TRBV28 | CASSPSGTSTYEQYF | TGTGCCAGCAGCCCATCCGGGACGTCCACCTACGAGCAGTACTTC